These 7 T cell receptor beta chains share one sample of origin, sequenced in a study of blood T cell repertoires in COVID-19. Repertoires were generated with immunoSEQ multiplex PCR, while TCRdb's copy carries only in-frame clones and drops some. The table includes 200,000 to 300,000 clones, 83% detected once. The sample was peripheral blood. Receptor source: a human donor in a cohort sampled during active COVID-19.

This clone was counted once. The CDR3 sequence: CASSSGTGDEKLFF. CDR3 in DNA: TGTGCCAGCAGCTCCGGTACAGGGGATGAAAAACTGTTTTTT. The J gene is TRBJ1-4, the V gene TRBV5-8; 7 bases map to TRBD1. V shed 3 bases and J 6 bases; nucleotides not matched to a gene: 5. From germline, CDR1 is SGHTS and CDR2 YDEGEE. CDR3 length: 14 amino acids.

The chain couples TRBV18 to TRBJ2-7; 7 nucleotides agree with TRBD1. Germline V CDR1 and CDR2: KGHSH, LQKENI. CDR3 length: 16 residues. V dropped 6 bases and J dropped 4; count of bases not matched to a gene: 15. The CDR3 nucleotides are TGTGCCAGCTCGCTGCCAAGCCGGGACAGATTATACGAGCAGTACTTC. It translates to CASSLPSRDRLYEQYF.

The chain joins TRBV5-4 to TRBJ2-3; 9 bases map to TRBD2. Germline V lookup: CDR1 SGHNT, CDR2 YYREEE (reference sequence). The CDR3 has 15 residues. The J segment lost 0 bases and the V segment lost 4 bases, leaving 3 bases of the junction unmatched. CDR3: CASSRLAASTDTQYF. The CDR3 DNA reads TGTGCCAGCAGCCGACTAGCGGCTAGCACAGATACGCAGTATTTT.

This CDR3 reads CASSDSKGSPLHF. The DNA of the CDR3 is TGTGCCAGCAGTGATTCTAAGGGGTCACCCCTCCACTTT. The rearrangement joins TRBV6-1 to TRBJ1-6; perhaps TRBD1 as D (5 bases). V was pared by 3 bases and J by 10 bases, with 10 bases between. CDR3 length: 13 amino acids. Germline assignment: CDR1 MNHNS and CDR2 SASEGT.

This chain joins TRBV6-2 or TRBV6-3 and TRBJ2-1; 9 positions agree with TRBD2. V was clipped by 3 bases and J by 7 bases; unmatched bases: 19. Germline-derived CDR1 and CDR2 are MNHEY and SVGEGT. The CDR3 runs 19 residues. CDR3 residues: CASSYSRAGGPGFTNEQFF. The CDR3, as DNA: TGTGCCAGCAGTTATTCCCGGGCGGGAGGGCCTGGCTTTACTAATGAGCAGTTCTTC.

This chain joins TRBV11-3 and TRBJ2-1; TRBD2 might be the D (6 bases). The V gene lost 1 base and the J gene lost 7 bases, with 11 bases spanning the gap. The length of the CDR3 is 14 residues. Germline V lookup: CDR1 SGHNT, CDR2 YENEEA. CDR3 nucleotides: TGTGCCAGCAGCTTAGCGGCGGGAAGGAATGAGCAGTTCTTC. Protein: CASSLAAGRNEQFF.

This clone was observed a single time. The chain combines TRBV27 with TRBJ2-5, with 10 nucleotides matching TRBD2. The V segment lost 5 bases and the J segment 2 bases; nucleotides outside the gene matches: 14. The CDR3 has 18 amino acids. Germline CDR1 is MNHEY and CDR2 is SMNVEV (reference sequence). As DNA, the CDR3 is TGTGCCAGCAGTCGCCTCCCGGGGACTAGCGTTCTGCAAGAGACCCAGTACTTC. Protein: CASSRLPGTSVLQETQYF.